A single sample gave rise to the 15 T cell receptor beta chains below, sequenced in a study of long-term antiretroviral therapy in people with HIV. With survey level as its setting, the immunoSEQ assay was v3.0. The data were produced by immunoSEQ multiplex PCR, yet TCRdb's version contains in-frame clones alone and is incomplete. The repertoire holds roughly 5,600 clones, with 78% as singletons. This specimen was unsorted PBMCs, taken 1.8 years before starting antiretroviral therapy. Source of these receptors: a man aged 40-49 years with HIV.

The rearrangement links TRBV7-2 to TRBJ2-2; D ambiguous. CDR3 length equals 15 residues. V was trimmed by 6 bases and J by 4 bases, leaving 15 bases between them. The V gene's germline CDR1 is SGHTA and CDR2 FQGNSA. For the CDR3, the DNA is TGTGCCAGCAGAATTATAGCTGCGAGCACCGGGGAGCTGTTTTTT. Translation: CASRIIAASTGELFF.

This clone was picked up one time. V is TRBV7-8 and J is TRBJ2-2, with 14 nucleotides matching TRBD2. J was trimmed by 3 bases and V by 5 bases; bases with no gene match: 11. Germline V CDR1 and CDR2: SGHVS, FQNEAQ. The CDR3 is 19 residues long. CDR3 in amino acids: CASSPRLAGGGRDTGELFF. The CDR3 nucleotides are TGTGCCAGCAGCCCCAGACTAGCGGGGGGGGGTCGGGACACCGGGGAGCTGTTTTTT.

This clone was counted a single time. The rearrangement joins TRBV18 to TRBJ2-5; D call uncertain. The length of the CDR3 is 13 residues. Trimming stripped 1 base from V and 1 base from J, with 4 bases between. From germline, CDR1 is KGHSH and CDR2 LQKENI. This CDR3 reads CASSPLPQETQYF. The CDR3 region has the DNA TGTGCCAGCTCACCACTTCCCCAAGAGACCCAGTACTTC.

V gene TRBV5-6 combines with J gene TRBJ2-3; the match to TRBD1 covers 7 bases. The length of the CDR3 is 15 residues. CDR1 SGHDT and CDR2 YYEEEE come from the germline V gene. After removal of 0 bases from V and 6 bases from J, the junction contained 7 bases not matched to a gene. This CDR3 is CASSLAGTAYDTQYF. The DNA for the CDR3 is TGTGCCAGCAGCTTGGCCGGGACAGCTTACGATACGCAGTATTTT.

The J gene is TRBJ2-5, the V gene TRBV5-1, with TRBD2 matching 13 bases. The trim removed 4 bases at V and 4 bases at J, leaving 4 bases unmatched. Per germline, CDR1 SGHRS and CDR2 YFSETQ. This CDR3 comprises 15 residues. The CDR3 sequence: CASSGGLAGRETQYF. In DNA, the CDR3 is TGCGCCAGCAGCGGGGGACTAGCGGGAAGAGAGACCCAGTACTTC.

In this sample, this clone turned up a few times. This sequence joins TRBV27 and TRBJ2-7; TRBD2 is a possible D gene (6 bases). Trimming took off 4 bases at V and 3 bases at J, with 13 bases between the two ends. CDR1 is MNHEY and CDR2 is SMNVEV in the germline V gene (reference sequence). CDR3 length equals 14 residues. The CDR3 spells CASSSGAGGYEQYF. The CDR3 DNA reads TGTGCCAGCAGTTCCGGAGCGGGTGGCTACGAGCAGTACTTC.

This clone was detected once. The chain has TRBV19 and TRBJ1-1; the D is unclear. The CDR3 is 15 residues long. CDR1 LNHDA and CDR2 SQIVND come from the germline V gene (reference sequence). Trimming pared 9 bases from V and 3 bases from J, leaving 20 bases between. The CDR3 is CASRLSSTYYTEAFF. In DNA form, the CDR3 reads TGTGCCAGCCGACTTTCAAGTACCTACTACACTGAAGCTTTCTTT.

The gene calls are TRBV18 and TRBJ1-4, with 8 bases aligning to TRBD1. Per the germline V gene, CDR1 is KGHSH and CDR2 is LQKENI. Trimming cost V 5 bases and J 4 bases; bases outside gene matches: 6. The CDR3 contains 15 residues. CDR3 region: CASSDPGQVNEKLFF. The CDR3 DNA is TGTGCCAGCTCAGACCCGGGACAGGTTAATGAAAAACTGTTTTTT. Full variable domain (remainder filled in from reference TRBV18 and TRBJ1-4): NAGVMQNPRHLVRRRGQEARLRCSPMKGHSHVYWYRQLPEEGLKFMVYLQKENIIDESGMPKERFSAEFPKEGPSILRIQQVVRGDSAAYFCASSDPGQVNEKLFFGSGTQLSVL.

This clone has a handful of counts. The V gene is TRBV5-1, the J gene TRBJ2-1, with unresolved D. The CDR3 sequence is 15 residues long. Germline CDR1 reads SGHRS; CDR2 reads YFSETQ. Trimming removed 0 bases at V and 0 bases at J, with 7 bases between. DNA for the CDR3: TGCGCCAGCAGCTTGGAAAGTTACTCCTACAATGAGCAGTTCTTC. Residues: CASSLESYSYNEQFF.

The gene calls are TRBV20-1 and TRBJ2-3; maybe TRBD2 (6 bases). This CDR3 comprises 11 residues. Trimming removed 5 bases from V and 6 bases from J, with 9 bases in between. Germline assignment: CDR1 DFQATT and CDR2 SNEGSKA (reference sequence). The DNA for the CDR3 is TGCAGTGCTGCCGCGGGGGATACGCAGTATTTT. This translates into CSAAAGDTQYF.

Concerning this clone: Other DNA sequences in this specimen translate into the identical CDR3. The chain uses TRBV18 and TRBJ1-2; D might be TRBD1 (5 bases). Germline lookup yields CDR1 KGHSH and CDR2 LQKENI. The CDR3 length is 14 residues. Trimming removed 2 bases from V and 4 bases from J, with 11 bases in between. The CDR3 bases are TGTGCCAGCTCACCAGGGCAGGGCCTCTATGGCTACACCTTC. Translating it yields CASSPGQGLYGYTF.

The V gene is TRBV30, the J gene TRBJ2-1; 9 bases align to TRBD2. V gave up 1 base and J gave up 2 bases; unmatched junction bases: 9. The germline gives CDR1 GTSNPN, CDR2 SVGIG (reference sequence). This CDR3 has 17 amino acids. The CDR3 here is CAWSGGASGTAYNEQFF. CDR3 nucleotides: TGTGCCTGGAGTGGGGGTGCTAGCGGGACCGCCTACAATGAGCAGTTCTTC.

This chain links TRBV7-9 with TRBJ2-3; the D gene is possibly TRBD1 (7 bases). CDR1 is SEHNR, CDR2 FQNEAQ, per germline (reference sequence). Trimming cost V 0 bases and J 3 bases, with 16 bases left between them. The CDR3 consists of 17 residues. The CDR3: CASSLARGTAYTDTQYF. The CDR3, as DNA: TGTGCCAGCAGCTTAGCTCGGGGGACAGCCTATACAGATACGCAGTATTTT. Full variable domain (rest looked up from reference TRBV7-9 and TRBJ2-3): DTGVSQNPRHKITKRGQNVTFRCDPISEHNRLYWYRQTLGQGPEFLTYFQNEAQLEKSRLLSDRFSAERPKGSFSTLEIQRTEQGDSAMYLCASSLARGTAYTDTQYFGPGTRLTVL.

This chain uses TRBV5-1 with TRBJ2-1, with 7 bases that match TRBD2. This CDR3 is 17 amino acids long. Germline CDR1 and CDR2: SGHRS and YFSETQ. Trimming at V came to 0 bases and at J to 5 bases, leaving 11 bases not matched to a gene. The CDR3 sequence: CASSLGLVAAGDNEQFF. The CDR3 DNA follows: TGCGCCAGCAGCTTGGGTCTTGTAGCGGCGGGGGACAATGAGCAGTTCTTC.

This clone appeared a few times. The chain has TRBV7-2 and TRBJ2-1, with TRBD1 as a possible D gene (5 bases). The CDR3 sequence is 12 residues long. Germline V gene sequence: CDR1 SGHTA, CDR2 FQGNSA. V dropped 6 bases and J dropped 9 bases, with 12 bases sitting between them. The CDR3 DNA is TGTGCCAGCAGTTCCAGGGTAGCTGAGCAGTTCTTC. Protein product: CASSSRVAEQFF.